This T cell receptor (beta chain) is from a study of shared clonotypes between healthy human individuals. As to this clone: The antigen remains unidentified.

Whole-study results and caveats: Generally, estimated richness proved larger in naive subsets than it did in memory subsets. Relative to their counterparts shared across all four donors, non-shared clonotypes exhibited diminished generation probabilities. Clonotype sharing across several donors was observed for 4.5% to 6.5% of naive CD4 clonotypes.

The authors loaded around 190 ng DNA, 25,000 to 30,000 T cell genomes, into sorted-subset replicate PCRs. Only in-frame clones appear in the TCRdb table, and some are missing; sequencing was by immunoSEQ multiplex PCR. The sample includes 600,000 to 700,000 clones, around four fifths of them seen just once. This receptor was identified in a woman aged 30 to 39 in good health. The source material was memory CD4+ T cells sorted from blood. Subset noted: CD45RA-negative fraction.

CDR3 in DNA: TGTGCCAGCAGCTCGGACAGGGGACGAGATACGCAGTATTTT. Its translation is CASSSDRGRDTQYF. The V call is TRBV5-4, the J call TRBJ2-3; 9 nucleotides match TRBD1. The CDR3 has 14 amino acids. Germline CDR1 reads SGHNT; CDR2 reads YYREEE (reference sequence). The junction had 4 bases not matched to a gene; V was cut back by 3 bases and J by 5 bases.